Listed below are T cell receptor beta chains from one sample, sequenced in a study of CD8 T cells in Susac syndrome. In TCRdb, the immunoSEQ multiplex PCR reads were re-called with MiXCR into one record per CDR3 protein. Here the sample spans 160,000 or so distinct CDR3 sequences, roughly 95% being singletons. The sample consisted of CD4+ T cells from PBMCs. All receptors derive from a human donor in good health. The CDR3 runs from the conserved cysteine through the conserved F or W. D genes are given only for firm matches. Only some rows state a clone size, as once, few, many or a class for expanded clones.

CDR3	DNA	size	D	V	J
CASSLAGGYEQFF	TGTGCCAGCAGCTTAGCCGGGGGGTATGAGCAGTTCTTC	NA	TRBD2	TRBV7-2	TRBJ2-1
CASSEFSPRRGDTDTQYF	TGTGCCAGCAGTGAATTTTCCCCGAGGAGGGGGGACACAGATACGCAGTATTTT	NA	NA	TRBV25-1	TRBJ2-3
CASILQGGGTEAFF	TGTGCCAGCATTTTACAGGGAGGAGGTACTGAAGCTTTCTTT	NA	NA	TRBV6-5	TRBJ1-1
CASRGQYNQPQHF	TGTGCCAGCAGGGGACAGTACAATCAGCCCCAGCATTTT	NA	TRBD1	TRBV2	TRBJ1-5
CASSQWSNIAYEQYF	TGTGCCAGCAGCCAATGGTCGAACATCGCCTACGAGCAGTACTTC	NA	NA	TRBV14	TRBJ2-7
CASSQRGNTGELFF	TGTGCCAGCAGCCAGCGGGGGAACACCGGGGAGCTGTTTTTT	NA	NA	TRBV3-1	TRBJ2-2
CASSQGGTGTGRNEQYF	TGTGCCAGCAGCCAAGGGGGGACCGGGACAGGGAGGAACGAGCAGTACTTC	NA	TRBD1	TRBV3-1	TRBJ2-7
CASSFWGGESYEQYF	TGTGCCAGCAGCTTCTGGGGGGGGGAGTCCTACGAGCAGTACTTC	NA	TRBD2	TRBV7-9	TRBJ2-7
CAAGQPNTEAFF	TGTGCCGCGGGACAACCGAACACTGAAGCTTTCTTT	NA	NA	TRBV30	TRBJ1-1
CASSWANSYEQYF	TGTGCCAGCAGCTGGGCAAACTCCTACGAGCAGTACTTC	NA	NA	TRBV7-9	TRBJ2-7
CSVGNEETQYF	TGCAGCGTTGGTAACGAAGAGACCCAGTACTTC	NA	NA	TRBV29-1	TRBJ2-5
CSAGTSGGSDTQYF	TGCAGTGCCGGGACTAGCGGGGGCTCAGATACGCAGTATTTT	once	TRBD2	TRBV20-1	TRBJ2-3
CASSLGGGAGDTQYF	TGTGCCAGCAGCTTAGGCGGGGGGGCCGGAGATACGCAGTATTTT	NA	TRBD2	TRBV7-2	TRBJ2-3
CASSFLRVQETQYF	TGTGCCAGCAGTTTCCTCCGGGTTCAAGAGACCCAGTACTTC	NA	NA	TRBV28	TRBJ2-5
CASSAGQSYNEQFF	TGTGCCAGCAGCGCGGGACAGTCCTACAATGAGCAGTTCTTC	NA	NA	TRBV2	TRBJ2-1
CSVEDRGTTDTQYF	TGCAGCGTTGAAGACCGGGGGACCACAGATACGCAGTATTTT	NA	NA	TRBV29-1	TRBJ2-3
CASSLTRVTNEQFF	TGTGCCAGCAGCTTAACACGGGTTACGAATGAGCAGTTCTTC	NA	NA	TRBV7-3	TRBJ2-1
CASSGGAADGYTF	TGCGCCAGCAGCGGGGGGGCGGCGGATGGCTACACCTTC	NA	NA	TRBV5-1	TRBJ1-2
CASSDAGKNIQYF	TGCGCCAGCAGCGATGCAGGGAAAAACATTCAGTACTTC	NA	NA	TRBV5-1	TRBJ2-4
CASAGLAFTGELFF	TGTGCCAGCGCAGGACTAGCATTCACCGGGGAGCTGTTTTTT	NA	TRBD2	TRBV12-3/TRBV12-4	TRBJ2-2
CASHYGGNTEAFF	TGTGCCAGCCATTATGGGGGAAACACTGAAGCTTTCTTT	NA	NA	TRBV6-5	TRBJ1-1
CASSAQGQGASYEQYF	TGTGCCAGCAGCGCACAGGGACAGGGGGCTTCCTACGAGCAGTACTTC	NA	TRBD1	TRBV13	TRBJ2-7
CASSANQVTEAFF	TGTGCCAGCAGTGCTAATCAGGTCACTGAAGCTTTCTTT	NA	NA	TRBV2	TRBJ1-1
CASSQDLGGAGNEQFF	TGTGCCAGCAGCCAAGACCTCGGGGGGGCGGGGAATGAGCAGTTCTTC	NA	TRBD2	TRBV3-1	TRBJ2-1
CSANSDRGGEQFF	TGCAGTGCTAACTCGGACAGGGGGGGAGAGCAGTTCTTC	NA	TRBD1	TRBV20-1	TRBJ2-1
CASSQTLAGVSTDTQYF	TGTGCCAGCAGCCAGACTCTAGCGGGGGTTTCCACAGATACGCAGTATTTT	NA	TRBD2	TRBV7-3	TRBJ2-3
CASSPGLAEKTQYF	TGTGCCAGCAGCCCCGGACTAGCAGAGAAGACCCAGTACTTC	NA	TRBD2	TRBV9	TRBJ2-5
CSVEGAFF	TGCAGCGTTGAAGGCGCTTTCTTT	once	NA	TRBV29-1	TRBJ1-1
CASSYSLLRRTSLGEQFF	TGTGCCAGCAGTTACTCACTTCTCCGTCGGACTAGTCTTGGTGAGCAGTTCTTC	NA	TRBD2	TRBV6-5	TRBJ2-1
CASSLAAYSGANVLTF	TGTGCCAGCAGCTTAGCGGCCTACTCTGGGGCCAACGTCCTGACTTTC	few	NA	TRBV7-3	TRBJ2-6
CASSQGYGRRYEQFF	TGTGCCAGCAGCCAGGGATACGGCAGGCGGTATGAGCAGTTCTTC	NA	NA	TRBV3-1	TRBJ2-1
CASSRIPRGGRETQYF	TGTGCCAGCAGCCGCATTCCTCGGGGGGGCCGAGAGACCCAGTACTTC	NA	TRBD2	TRBV7-3	TRBJ2-5
CASTSPGGTGGGKGYGYTF	TGTGCCAGCACGTCCCCCGGGGGGACTGGAGGAGGGAAGGGCTATGGCTACACCTTC	NA	NA	TRBV12-3/TRBV12-4	TRBJ1-2
CASSLTGEGEQFF	TGTGCCAGCAGCCTGACAGGGGAAGGGGAGCAGTTCTTC	NA	TRBD1	TRBV5-6	TRBJ2-1